A selection of T cell receptor beta chains follows, all from one sample in a study of shared clonotypes between healthy human individuals. The table came from immunoSEQ multiplex PCR; TCRdb's copy has only in-frame clones and leaves some out. Of about 360,000 clones listed, over 70% are singletons. Sequencing input: memory CD4+ T cells sorted from blood. These TCRs come from a man aged 25-40 years in good health. Both conserved end residues are part of each CDR3. The D gene is left open where the match is weak. Rows may omit the clone size; those that give it use once, few, many or a size class.

TRBJ2-5,TRBD1,few,TRBV6-1,CATRTGLVAQYF,TGTGCCACCAGGACAGGCCTAGTCGCCCAGTACTTC
TRBJ2-2,NA,many,TRBV6-5,CASSASLLGPGELFF,TGTGCCAGCAGCGCGTCCTTACTAGGGCCCGGGGAGCTGTTTTTT
TRBJ2-7,TRBD1,NA,TRBV19,CASSISFGNRGSSYEQYF,TGTGCCAGTAGTATAAGTTTTGGCAACAGGGGTTCCTCCTACGAGCAGTACTTC
TRBJ2-3,TRBD2,NA,TRBV6-4,CASSDSGAGGIGTQYF,TGTGCCAGCAGTGACTCGGGGGCGGGAGGCATCGGTACGCAGTATTTT
TRBJ1-1,NA,NA,TRBV6-1,CASSWDMNTEAFF,TGTGCCAGCTCCTGGGACATGAACACTGAAGCTTTCTTT
TRBJ2-1,NA,NA,TRBV18,CASSPRPAGYNEQFF,TGTGCCAGCTCACCACGTCCAGCGGGCTACAATGAGCAGTTCTTC
TRBJ2-7,NA,NA,TRBV10-3,CAISESLASAYEQYF,TGTGCCATCAGTGAGTCCTTAGCGTCCGCCTACGAGCAGTACTTC
TRBJ1-4,NA,once,TRBV15,CATSQGRRTTNEKLFF,TGTGCCACCAGCCAAGGGCGGAGAACAACTAATGAAAAACTGTTTTTT
TRBJ2-2,NA,NA,TRBV5-1,CATRDPKTPNTGELFF,TGCGCCACCCGGGACCCCAAAACTCCCAACACCGGGGAGCTGTTTTTT
TRBJ2-7,NA,NA,TRBV7-9,CASSHRATGIYEQYF,TGTGCCAGCAGCCACCGAGCGACAGGAATTTACGAGCAGTACTTC
TRBJ2-3,NA,NA,TRBV5-4,CASSWRLTGTDTQYF,TGTGCCAGCAGCTGGAGACTGACCGGCACAGATACGCAGTATTTT
TRBJ2-3,NA,NA,TRBV6-1,CASSDSSPSTDTQYF,TGTGCCAGCAGTGACTCTAGTCCTAGCACAGATACGCAGTATTTT
TRBJ2-1,TRBD2,NA,TRBV29-1,CSVALTSGRIWDNEQFF,TGCAGCGTTGCTTTGACTAGCGGGAGAATCTGGGACAATGAGCAGTTCTTC
TRBJ2-7,TRBD2,few,TRBV28,CASSRTLLAGAHEQYF,TGTGCCAGCAGCCGCACCCTACTAGCGGGAGCCCACGAGCAGTACTTC
TRBJ2-3,NA,NA,TRBV10-3,CASTGADTQYF,TGTGCCAGCACCGGGGCAGATACGCAGTATTTT
TRBJ2-1,NA,NA,TRBV5-1,CASSLASQDNEQFF,TGCGCCAGCAGCTTGGCATCACAAGACAATGAGCAGTTCTTC
TRBJ2-7,NA,NA,TRBV7-6,CASSTSTATSYEQYF,TGTGCCAGCAGCACGTCGACAGCCACCTCCTACGAGCAGTACTTC
TRBJ2-5,TRBD1,NA,TRBV18,CASSPRDSPVTQYF,TGTGCCAGCTCACCGAGGGACAGTCCCGTCACCCAGTACTTC
TRBJ1-2,NA,NA,TRBV28,CASSLYTTPSYGYTF,TGTGCCAGCAGTCTTTACACAACTCCCTCCTATGGCTACACCTTC
TRBJ2-4,NA,NA,TRBV15,CATGGRGDAKNIQYF,TGTGCCACCGGCGGCAGGGGCGACGCCAAAAACATTCAGTACTTC
TRBJ2-7,TRBD2,NA,TRBV7-8,CASSRGTSGSYGQYF,TGTGCCAGCAGCCGCGGGACTAGCGGATCCTACGGGCAGTACTTC
TRBJ2-1,TRBD1,few,TRBV10-1,CASSDPGTGFNEQFF,TGCGCCAGCAGTGATCCCGGGACAGGGTTCAATGAGCAGTTCTTC
TRBJ1-5,TRBD1,few,TRBV5-6,CASSLARGLNQPQHF,TGTGCCAGCAGCTTGGCCAGGGGGCTCAATCAGCCCCAGCATTTT
TRBJ1-2,NA,NA,TRBV30,CACVANYGYTF,TGTGCCTGCGTAGCTAACTATGGCTACACCTTC
TRBJ1-2,NA,NA,TRBV4-1,CASSQDRSVSYGYTF,TGCGCCAGCAGCCAAGATCGCTCGGTCAGCTATGGCTACACCTTC
TRBJ2-1,TRBD2,many,TRBV7-8,CASSDVTGTRYNEQFF,TGTGCCAGCAGCGACGTCACCGGGACTAGGTACAATGAGCAGTTCTTC
TRBJ2-1,NA,NA,TRBV9,CASSVGGGDIDEQFF,TGTGCCAGCAGCGTAGGAGGGGGGGATATAGATGAGCAGTTCTTC